Each of the 29 T cell receptor beta chains below was sequenced from the same sample in a study of siplizumab effects on memory and regulatory T cells. Clones were read by immunoSEQ multiplex PCR, and TCRdb kept only the in-frame ones, dropping some. The table records about 56,000 clones, just over 95% of them present only once. The sequenced sample consisted of naive CD8+ T cells sorted from blood. Receptors were obtained from a human donor in good health.

V and J are TRBV9 and TRBJ2-1; 11 nucleotides match TRBD2. V gave up 4 bases and J gave up 7 bases; unmatched junction bases: 16. Germline V gene data show CDR1 as SGDLS and CDR2 as YYNGEE. The CDR3 has 18 amino acids. The CDR3 DNA follows: TGTGCCAGCAGCCTAGCGGGAGGAAAGGATGGGTGGGCTAATGAGCAGTTCTTC. Translated, it gives CASSLAGGKDGWANEQFF.

The chain combines TRBV7-9 with TRBJ2-7, with 8 positions matching TRBD2. V lost 7 bases to trimming and J lost 2 bases; unmatched junction nucleotides: 7. This CDR3 comprises 14 residues. From germline, CDR1 is SEHNR and CDR2 FQNEAQ (reference sequence). CDR3: CASTPLAGTYEQYF. CDR3 DNA sequence: TGTGCCAGCACCCCCCTAGCGGGCACCTACGAGCAGTACTTC.

V and J are TRBV29-1 and TRBJ1-2; no clear D. Between the trimmed V and J ends, which lost 5 bases and 2 bases, there was a span of 12 bases. Germline V gene lookup returns CDR1 SQVTM and CDR2 ANQGSEA. CDR3 length equals 13 residues. The CDR3 nucleotides are TGCAGCGTTTCGGAGGGCATCAACTATGGCTACACCTTC. This sequence encodes CSVSEGINYGYTF.

This chain joins TRBV12-5 and TRBJ1-1, with 7 nucleotides matching TRBD1. Germline CDR1 is LGHNT and CDR2 is FRNRAP. The J segment lost 7 bases and the V segment lost 2 bases, leaving 7 bases of the junction unmatched. The CDR3 has 14 residues. The CDR3 region has the DNA TGTGCTAGTGGTTTGCCGACAGGGCAGGATGAAGCTTTCTTT. Translation gives CASGLPTGQDEAFF. The entire variable domain, with the rest obtained from reference TRBV12-5 and TRBJ1-1, is as follows: DARVTQTPRHKVTEMGQEVTMRCQPILGHNTVFWYRQTMMQGLELLAYFRNRAPLDDSGMPKDRFSAEMPDATLATLKIQPSEPRDSAVYFCASGLPTGQDEAFFGQGTRLTVV.

The chain recombines TRBV6-1 with TRBJ1-2, with 10 positions matching TRBD1. This CDR3 is built from 18 residues. With 4 bases clipped from V and 4 bases from J, the junction kept 15 bases outside the gene matches. CDR1 and CDR2 (germline): MNHNS, SASEGT. As DNA, the CDR3 is TGTGCCAGCAGTGTAGAACCGGGACAGGGGACAGGGGTCTATGGCTACACCTTC. Its translation: CASSVEPGQGTGVYGYTF.

J is TRBJ2-1 and V is TRBV4-1; 7 bases map to TRBD2. Looked up from germline, CDR1 is MGHRA and CDR2 is YSYEKL. The CDR3 runs 14 residues. Trimming took 3 bases from V and 9 from J; bases not matched to a gene: 8. Here the CDR3 DNA reads TGCGCCAGCAGCCAGGGCGGGAGTCCGAGTGAGCAGTTCTTC. Translating gives CASSQGGSPSEQFF.

The rearrangement uses TRBV27 and TRBJ2-7, with 7 bases fitting TRBD1. The CDR3 is made up of 14 amino acids. Per germline, CDR1 MNHEY and CDR2 SMNVEV (reference sequence). Trimming at V came to 3 bases and at J to 4 bases, leaving 6 bases not matched to a gene. CDR3 region: CASSLSKTGYEQYF. For the CDR3, the DNA is TGTGCCAGCAGTTTGAGCAAGACAGGGTACGAGCAGTACTTC.

V and J are TRBV12-5 and TRBJ2-1; perhaps TRBD2 as D (5 bases). V was pared by 8 bases and J by 10 bases, with 15 bases between. CDR3 length: 12 residues. The germline V gene encodes CDR1 LGHNT and CDR2 FRNRAP. CDR3 nucleotides: TGTGCTAGTTCTTATAGCGCGACCGAGCAGTTCTTC. Its protein is CASSYSATEQFF.

The chain has TRBV7-9 and TRBJ2-2; D call uncertain. Trimming removed 1 base from V and 6 bases from J, with 6 bases in between. This CDR3 contains 13 residues. Looked up from germline, CDR1 is SEHNR and CDR2 is FQNEAQ (reference sequence). The CDR3 loop is CASSLGRPGELFF. The DNA for the CDR3 is TGTGCCAGCAGCTTAGGGCGGCCCGGGGAGCTGTTTTTT.

The chain has TRBV28 and TRBJ2-2; 9 nucleotides line up with TRBD1. The ends lost 6 bases at V and 1 base at J; junction bases unmatched: 3. Germline V gene lookup returns CDR1 MDHEN and CDR2 SYDVKM. This CDR3 contains 15 residues. In DNA, the CDR3 is TGTGCCAGCAGCAACAGGGGGCGGAACACCGGGGAGCTGTTTTTT. It is translated as CASSNRGRNTGELFF.

The CDR3 DNA follows: TGTGCCAGCAGCTTAAGCAGGACAGAGCAGTTCTTC. Protein: CASSLSRTEQFF. V gene TRBV13 combines with J gene TRBJ2-1; possible D gene TRBD1, 5 bases. In germline, CDR1 is PRHDT, CDR2 FYEKMQ (reference sequence). The CDR3 has 12 residues. The germline V and J ends were trimmed by 2 bases and 10 bases, with 9 bases remaining between them. The whole variable domain, filled in from reference TRBV13 and TRBJ2-1, reads AAGVIQSPRHLIKEKRETATLKCYPIPRHDTVYWYQQGPGQDPQFLISFYEKMQSDKGSIPDRFSAQQFSDYHSELNMSSLELGDSALYFCASSLSRTEQFFGPGTRLTVL.

The rearrangement joins TRBV5-4 to TRBJ2-7; D not resolved. The V end lost 2 bases, the J end lost 3 bases, and 12 bases lay between the germline ends. CDR1 is SGHNT and CDR2 is YYREEE in the germline V gene (reference sequence). The CDR3 sequence is 14 residues long. This CDR3 reads CASSFDGPDYEQYF. CDR3 sequence (DNA): TGTGCCAGCAGCTTTGACGGGCCAGACTACGAGCAGTACTTC.

V and J are TRBV27 and TRBJ2-1; D unclear. The CDR3 loop spans 10 amino acids. V was shortened by 5 bases and J by 10 bases, with 6 bases between the two germline ends. The germline CDR1 and CDR2 sequences are MNHEY and SMNVEV (reference sequence). The CDR3 loop is CASSGREQFF. CDR3 nucleotide sequence: TGTGCCAGCAGTGGCCGGGAGCAGTTCTTC.

The rearrangement links TRBV7-9 to TRBJ2-3; 8 bases align to TRBD1. Germline V gene sequence: CDR1 SEHNR, CDR2 FQNEAQ (reference sequence). The CDR3 is 16 amino acids. Germline trimming cut 4 bases from V and 4 bases from J; bases unmatched to any gene: 10. DNA of the CDR3: TGTGCCAGCAGCTCCGGACAGGGAGGCCTGGCAGATACGCAGTATTTT. This gives the protein CASSSGQGGLADTQYF.

The chain links TRBV28 to TRBJ2-7; a possible D gene is TRBD1 (5 bases). The ends were cut back, 5 bases at V and 0 bases at J, with 11 bases in the middle. The CDR3 loop spans 14 amino acids. Germline assignment: CDR1 MDHEN and CDR2 SYDVKM. The CDR3 spells CASSAADSSYEQYF. For the CDR3, the DNA is TGTGCCAGCAGTGCCGCCGACAGCTCCTACGAGCAGTACTTC. The full variable domain, rest sourced from reference TRBV28 and TRBJ2-7, is DVKVTQSSRYLVKRTGEKVFLECVQDMDHENMFWYRQDPGLGLRLIYFSYDVKMKEKGDIPEGYSVSREKKERFSLILESASTNQTSMYLCASSAADSSYEQYFGPGTRLTVT.

The V and J genes are TRBV30 and TRBJ2-1; TRBD2 aligns across 7 bases. Germline V CDR1 and CDR2: GTSNPN, SVGIG (reference sequence). This CDR3 has 14 amino acids. The V gene end was trimmed by 5 bases and the J gene end by 4 bases; junction bases not matched to a gene: 8. The CDR3 protein is CAWGASGLYNEQFF. As DNA, the CDR3 is TGTGCCTGGGGGGCTAGCGGCCTATACAATGAGCAGTTCTTC.

The rearrangement joins TRBV9 to TRBJ2-7; D unresolved. V dropped 0 bases and J dropped 1 base, with 11 bases sitting between them. The CDR3 has 15 residues. CDR1 and CDR2 from the germline V gene are SGDLS and YYNGEE. This CDR3 is CASSVADTISYEQYF. Here the CDR3 DNA reads TGTGCCAGCAGCGTAGCCGACACGATATCCTACGAGCAGTACTTC.

In regard to this clone: Additional DNA sequences in this sample encode the identical CDR3. The chain employs TRBV7-3 and TRBJ2-7; D uncertain. The ends were cut back, 2 bases at V and 3 bases at J, with 14 bases in the middle. CDR1 and CDR2 from the germline V gene are SGHTA and FQGTGA. The CDR3 is 15 residues long. CDR3: CASSLEGGPYYEQYF. CDR3 DNA: TGTGCCAGCAGCTTAGAAGGCGGACCCTACTACGAGCAGTACTTC.

The chain combines TRBV9 with TRBJ1-1; no reliable D call. The CDR3 spans 13 residues. CDR1 and CDR2 from the germline V gene are SGDLS and YYNGEE. Trimming cost V 3 bases and J 6 bases, with 12 bases left between them. CDR3 in DNA: TGTGCCAGCAGCGAGCCCGGAACGGCTGAAGCTTTCTTT. Protein sequence: CASSEPGTAEAFF.

J is TRBJ2-5 and V is TRBV9; D is possibly TRBD2 (6 bases). The CDR3 has 15 amino acids. V was cut by 0 bases and J by 2 bases, with 11 bases left in between. Germline assignment: CDR1 SGDLS and CDR2 YYNGEE. CDR3 coding DNA: TGTGCCAGCAGCGTAGAAGGGCGGGGTCAAGAGACCCAGTACTTC. Translating gives CASSVEGRGQETQYF.

This clone appeared a single time. The V and J genes are TRBV6-5 and TRBJ1-1; a possible D gene is TRBD1 (5 bases). The CDR3 sequence is 12 residues long. Trimming left V 7 bases short and J 2 bases short, with 8 bases between. Germline assignment: CDR1 MNHEY and CDR2 SVGAGI. In nucleotides, the CDR3 is TGTGCCAGCACCCAGGGTAACACTGAAGCTTTCTTT. Translated, it gives CASTQGNTEAFF.

This chain links TRBV7-9 with TRBJ2-1, with 10 bases lining up with TRBD2. Germline CDR1 reads SEHNR; CDR2 reads FQNEAQ (reference sequence). The ends lost 4 bases at V and 8 bases at J; junction bases unmatched: 8. This CDR3 comprises 15 residues. The CDR3 nucleotides read TGTGCCAGCAGCTCACCCGGGACTAGCGCTGATGAGCAGTTCTTC. Protein product: CASSSPGTSADEQFF.

J is TRBJ2-1 and V is TRBV7-9, with TRBD2 identical over 13 bases. Losses at the gene ends were 5 bases for V and 2 bases for J; bases not matched to a gene: 6. This CDR3 comprises 17 residues. CDR1 SEHNR and CDR2 FQNEAQ come from the germline V gene (reference sequence). The CDR3 DNA reads as TGTGCCAGCAGCGGAACTAGCGGGAGGGCGACCTACAATGAGCAGTTCTTC. This translates into CASSGTSGRATYNEQFF.

The J gene is TRBJ1-2, the V gene TRBV5-6; no clear D gene. The V and J ends lost 1 base and 3 bases respectively, with 4 bases between them. This CDR3 comprises 12 residues. The germline gives CDR1 SGHDT, CDR2 YYEEEE. CDR3 protein: CASSLRDYGYTF. The CDR3 DNA is TGTGCCAGCAGCTTGCGGGACTATGGCTACACCTTC.

This clone was picked up one time. The chain couples TRBV5-6 to TRBJ2-1; tentative D call: TRBD1 (5 bases). V lost 1 base, J lost 7 bases, and 12 bases lay in between. This CDR3 is 14 amino acids long. Per the germline V gene, CDR1 is SGHDT and CDR2 is YYEEEE. The CDR3 DNA follows: TGTGCCAGCAGCTTGCCCCCTAGGGGAAATGAGCAGTTCTTC. Translation: CASSLPPRGNEQFF.

V and J are TRBV29-1 and TRBJ2-3, with D perhaps matching TRBD1 (7 bases). Germline V lookup: CDR1 SQVTM, CDR2 ANQGSEA. V lost 2 bases, J lost 6 bases, and 12 bases lay in between. CDR3 size: 13 residues. The chain's CDR3 is CSVERAGGDTQYF. CDR3 DNA: TGCAGCGTTGAAAGGGCAGGGGGGGATACGCAGTATTTT.

The chain recombines TRBV9 with TRBJ1-2, with a weak D call TRBD1 (6 bases). Trimming removed 3 bases at V and 3 bases at J, with 21 bases between. Germline values: CDR1 SGDLS, CDR2 YYNGEE. CDR3 size: 17 residues. CDR3 protein: CASSAGGGGLRYYGYTF. The CDR3 region has the DNA TGTGCCAGCAGCGCCGGTGGCGGGGGGCTAAGATACTATGGCTACACCTTC.

CDR3 residues: CASGLGQGVTDTQYF. The CDR3 nucleotides read TGTGCTAGTGGTTTGGGGCAGGGGGTAACAGATACGCAGTATTTT. The V and J genes are TRBV12-5 and TRBJ2-3, with 7 bases that match TRBD1. The ends lost 1 base at V and 3 bases at J; junction bases unmatched: 4. In germline, CDR1 is LGHNT, CDR2 FRNRAP. This CDR3 contains 15 residues.

J is TRBJ2-7 and V is TRBV29-1; D is unresolved. V was clipped by 0 bases and J by 7 bases, with 7 bases between them. The CDR3 totals 11 residues. Looked up from germline, CDR1 is SQVTM and CDR2 is ANQGSEA. This CDR3 reads CSVEEGREQYF. The CDR3 DNA reads TGCAGCGTTGAAGAAGGGCGTGAGCAGTACTTC.